Listed here are 15 T cell receptor beta chains from one sample, sequenced in a study of healthy donors' naive CD4 and CD8 T cells. A linear amplification protocol produced the TCR libraries from 500 ng of total RNA. TCRdb analysed the reads with MiXCR anew, one entry per CDR3 protein. The data contain around 180,000 distinct CDR3 sequences, around three quarters of them singletons. The material sequenced was naive CD4+ and CD8+ T cells sorted from blood, pooled from several donors. These receptors all stem from a pool of human donors in good health; the sample pools cells from several healthy donors.

About this clonotype: An end of the junction does not agree with germline; a read error may underlie this. This chain links TRBV5-6 with TRBJ2-3, with D possibly TRBD2 on 6 matching bases. This CDR3 contains 14 residues. Germline V lookup: CDR1 SGHDT, CDR2 YYEEEE. CDR3 sequence: CAGSFGGGTDTQYF. In DNA, the CDR3 is TGTGCCGGCAGCTTTGGAGGGGGCACAGATACGCAGTATTTT.

This chain links TRBV19 with TRBJ2-7; D remains ambiguous. Germline CDR1 is LNHDA and CDR2 is SQIVND (reference sequence). Trimming removed 4 bases at V and 1 base at J, with 14 bases between. The CDR3 is 15 residues long. The DNA of the CDR3 is TGTGCCAGTAGTAACCGTCAGGAGTTTTCCTACGAGCAGTACTTC. Its protein is CASSNRQEFSYEQYF.

A few counts support this clonotype. This rearrangement joins TRBV11-1 to TRBJ2-1; no clear D. The CDR3 extends over 18 amino acids. Germline V gene sequence: CDR1 SGHAT, CDR2 FQDESV (reference sequence). V was cut by 1 base and J by 0 bases, with 16 bases left in between. This CDR3 is CASSLESLSTGSYNEQFF. The CDR3 DNA sequence: TGTGCCAGCAGCTTAGAAAGCCTTTCGACTGGCTCCTACAATGAGCAGTTCTTC.

In its sample, this clonotype was seen a few times. This chain connects TRBV15 to TRBJ2-2; D unresolved. Trimming shortened V by 3 bases and J by 5 bases, and 16 bases separated the two germline ends. In germline, CDR1 is LNHNV, CDR2 YYDKDF (reference sequence). The CDR3 consists of 16 residues. CDR3 coding DNA: TGTGCCACCAGCAGGCAAACAGTGCTGGGTACCGGGGAGCTGTTTTTT. It specifies CATSRQTVLGTGELFF.

CDR3 region: CASSRGPYEAFF. CDR3 bases: TGTGCCAGCAGTAGGGGACCGTATGAAGCTTTCTTT. The chain recombines TRBV6-5 with TRBJ1-1; D is perhaps TRBD1 (5 bases). Germline V CDR1 and CDR2: MNHEY, SVGAGI. CDR3 size: 12 residues. Trimming pared 5 bases from V and 7 bases from J, leaving 11 bases between.

This sequence joins TRBV13 and TRBJ2-5, with 8 bases aligning to TRBD2. CDR3 length equals 14 residues. Germline CDR1 PRHDT, CDR2 FYEKMQ (reference sequence). J was trimmed by 4 bases and V by 2 bases; bases with no gene match: 3. The CDR3 region has the DNA TGTGCCAGCAGCTTAAGCGGGAGTGGAGAGACCCAGTACTTC. It codes for CASSLSGSGETQYF.

The rearrangement joins TRBV12-3 or TRBV12-4 to TRBJ2-5; D is unresolved. V was clipped by 6 bases and J by 1 base, with 12 bases between them. This CDR3 comprises 14 residues. As DNA, the CDR3 is TGTGCCAGCAGCCGGCCGGGTCGCCAAGAGACCCAGTACTTC. It codes for CASSRPGRQETQYF.

This clonotype was found once. The gene calls are TRBV27 and TRBJ2-1; TRBD1 is a possible D gene (6 bases). This CDR3 has 15 residues. The ends were cut back, 5 bases at V and 0 bases at J, with 11 bases in the middle. Germline CDR1 reads MNHEY; CDR2 reads SMNVEV (reference sequence). CDR3 bases: TGTGCCAGCAGTCCCCAGGGGCTCTCCTACAATGAGCAGTTCTTC. It yields the protein CASSPQGLSYNEQFF.

V is TRBV6-5 and J is TRBJ1-2; weak D call: TRBD1 (5 bases). Germline assignment: CDR1 MNHEY and CDR2 SVGAGI. Deletions cut 7 bases from V and 7 bases from J, with 22 bases between. The CDR3 is made up of 15 amino acids. The CDR3 coding sequence is TGTGCCAGCACCACCCACGGGGAGGTTCAGGGTGGCTACACCTTC. It encodes CASTTHGEVQGGYTF.

The chain combines TRBV20-1 with TRBJ2-5; 9 nucleotides line up with TRBD1. The length of the CDR3 is 14 residues. Trimming took 0 bases from V and 4 from J; bases not matched to a gene: 3. Germline-derived CDR1 and CDR2 are DFQATT and SNEGSKA (reference sequence). Written as DNA, the CDR3 is TGCAGTGCTAGAGATGGGACAGGGCGAGAGACCCAGTACTTC. This translates into CSARDGTGRETQYF.

V is TRBV24-1 and J is TRBJ2-5, with D perhaps TRBD2 (6 bases). The CDR3 consists of 14 residues. Trimming cost V 5 bases and J 2 bases, with 11 bases left between them. Germline-derived CDR1 and CDR2 are KGHDR and SFDVKD. CDR3 in amino acids: CATSAFREQETQYF. DNA of the CDR3: TGTGCCACCAGTGCTTTCCGGGAGCAAGAGACCCAGTACTTC.

The J gene is TRBJ2-5, the V gene TRBV29-1; TRBD1 is a possible D gene (5 bases). CDR3 length: 14 residues. V was cut by 0 bases and J by 6 bases, with 14 bases left in between. Germline V gene data show CDR1 as SQVTM and CDR2 as ANQGSEA. CDR3 in amino acids: CSVEEFQGMKTQYF. The CDR3 region has the DNA TGCAGCGTTGAAGAATTCCAGGGTATGAAGACCCAGTACTTC.

The chain uses TRBV6-5 and TRBJ2-7; 7 bases agree with TRBD2. With 5 bases clipped from V and 4 bases from J, the junction kept 11 bases outside the gene matches. The CDR3 runs 15 residues. Germline assignment: CDR1 MNHEY and CDR2 SVGAGI. CDR3 coding DNA: TGTGCCAGCAGTGAGCGGGCGGGAGCTGGGTACGAGCAGTACTTC. Its protein is CASSERAGAGYEQYF.

This rearrangement joins TRBV6-5 to TRBJ2-7; 14 positions match TRBD2. CDR3 length equals 15 residues. V lost 8 bases to trimming and J lost 2 bases; unmatched junction nucleotides: 5. Germline V gene sequence: CDR1 MNHEY, CDR2 SVGAGI. The CDR3 protein is CASGTSGSRPYEQYF. The CDR3 nucleotides are TGTGCCAGCGGGACTAGCGGGAGTAGACCCTACGAGCAGTACTTC.

The chain uses TRBV12-3 or TRBV12-4 and TRBJ1-6; 7 nucleotides line up with TRBD1. V trimming: 3 bases; J trimming: 14 bases; junction bases outside the gene matches: 10. This CDR3 region has 14 residues. The DNA of the CDR3 is TGTGCCAGCAGTTTCCTCGGGACAGAGGGGACCCTCCACTTT. Protein product: CASSFLGTEGTLHF.